This entry is about one T cell receptor (beta chain). Repertoires were generated with immunoSEQ multiplex PCR, while TCRdb's copy carries only in-frame clones and drops some. The table includes about 55,000 clones, about 87% detected once. The sample comes from a study of T cell changes during pregnancy in multiple sclerosis. Germline assignment: CDR1 SGHNT and CDR2 YENEEA. Trimming took off 3 bases at V and 0 bases at J, with 16 bases between the two ends. The CDR3 is 17 residues long. This chain uses TRBV11-3 with TRBJ2-3; D is ambiguous. Sequencing was performed on CD4+ T cells from peripheral blood mononuclear cells, taken in the first trimester of pregnancy. The clonotype was recovered from a female donor with multiple sclerosis, enrolled in a pregnancy study. CDR3 residues: CASSFDWLNPSTDTQYF. The CDR3 DNA follows: TGTGCCAGCAGCTTTGACTGGCTCAATCCTAGCACAGATACGCAGTATTTT.